Listed below are T cell receptor beta chains from one sample, sequenced in a study of CD8 T cells in Susac syndrome. TCRdb analysed the immunoSEQ multiplex PCR reads with MiXCR anew, one entry per CDR3 protein. The data show tens of thousands of distinct CDR3 sequences, 85% to 95% seen once. The specimen sequenced was CD8+ T cells from PBMCs. The receptors were gathered from a human donor with multiple sclerosis. Each CDR3 is given with its conserved first and last residue. A D gene is named only where the DNA matches it firmly. A clone size is listed for some rows: how often the clone was seen (once, few, many), or a class if it is expanded.

j_call clone_size v_call d_call cdr3_aa
TRBJ2-7 - TRBV12-3/TRBV12-4 - CASSPRRATYEQYF
TRBJ2-7 - TRBV18 - CASSPFPLTYEQYF
TRBJ1-5 few TRBV15 - CATSSGESNQPQHF
TRBJ1-2 - TRBV9 - CASSGSGGAHYGYTF
TRBJ2-1 - TRBV10-2 TRBD2 CASSLGTSGIGEQFF
TRBJ2-1 - TRBV5-6 TRBD2 CASSSRTSGRTNEQFF
TRBJ1-5 - TRBV13 - CASSSRDSNQPQHF
TRBJ2-3 - TRBV4-3 TRBD2 CASSQTSASTDTQYF
TRBJ1-5 - TRBV28 TRBD1 CASSPSTGGNQPQHF
TRBJ2-7 - TRBV29-1 - CSVVVRSTYEQYF
TRBJ2-7 - TRBV6-1 TRBD1 CASSLRDRGHEQYF
TRBJ2-7 - TRBV7-7 - CASSPAPGNEQYF
TRBJ1-1 - TRBV27 TRBD1 CASSLGTAGHEAFF
TRBJ2-6 - TRBV5-6 TRBD1 CASSLASGQGKVLTF
TRBJ2-3 - TRBV7-9 - CASIPSTLTDTQYF
TRBJ2-5 - TRBV6-1 TRBD2 CASTTGLAGGETQYF
TRBJ1-2 - TRBV3-1 - CASSQFRQGHNYGYTF
TRBJ2-1 - TRBV9 TRBD1 CASSFSRQGWGSNEQFF